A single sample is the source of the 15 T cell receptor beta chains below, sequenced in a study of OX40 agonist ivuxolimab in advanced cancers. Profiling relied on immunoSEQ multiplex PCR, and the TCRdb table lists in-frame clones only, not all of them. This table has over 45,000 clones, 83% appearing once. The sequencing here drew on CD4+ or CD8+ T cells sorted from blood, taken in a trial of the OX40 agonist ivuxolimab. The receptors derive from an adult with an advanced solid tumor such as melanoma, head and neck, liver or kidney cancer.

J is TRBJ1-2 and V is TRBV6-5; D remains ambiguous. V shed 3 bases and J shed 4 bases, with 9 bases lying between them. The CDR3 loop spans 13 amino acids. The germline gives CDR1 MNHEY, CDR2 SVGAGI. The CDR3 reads CASSYSRAYGYTF. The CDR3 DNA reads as TGTGCCAGCAGTTATAGCCGGGCCTATGGCTACACCTTC.

The CDR3 DNA is TGTGCCACCAGCATTGCGGCGGACGGAACCATATATTTT. It is translated as CATSIAADGTIYF. The V gene is TRBV15, the J gene TRBJ1-3; D gene uncertain. The CDR3 is made up of 13 amino acids. Trimming left V 4 bases short and J 10 bases short, with 14 bases between. Germline CDR1 LNHNV, CDR2 YYDKDF (reference sequence).

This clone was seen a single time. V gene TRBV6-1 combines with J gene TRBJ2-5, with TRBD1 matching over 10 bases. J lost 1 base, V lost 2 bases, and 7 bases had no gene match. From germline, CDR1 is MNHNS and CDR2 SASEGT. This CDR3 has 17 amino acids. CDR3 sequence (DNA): TGTGCCAGCAGTGAACCCCGGGACAGGGGAAGCCAAGAGACCCAGTACTTC. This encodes CASSEPRDRGSQETQYF.

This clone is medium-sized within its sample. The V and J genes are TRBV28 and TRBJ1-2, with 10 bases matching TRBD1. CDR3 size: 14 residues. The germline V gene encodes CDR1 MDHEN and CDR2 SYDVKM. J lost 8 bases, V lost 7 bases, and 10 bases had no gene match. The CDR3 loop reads CASIRRDRGRGYTF. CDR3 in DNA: TGTGCCAGCATCAGGAGGGACAGGGGACGAGGCTACACCTTC.

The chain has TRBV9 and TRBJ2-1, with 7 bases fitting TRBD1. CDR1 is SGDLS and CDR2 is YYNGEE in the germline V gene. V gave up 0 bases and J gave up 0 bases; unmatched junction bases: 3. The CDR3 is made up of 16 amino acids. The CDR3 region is CASSVEGASSYNEQFF. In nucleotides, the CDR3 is TGTGCCAGCAGCGTAGAGGGGGCTAGCTCCTACAATGAGCAGTTCTTC.

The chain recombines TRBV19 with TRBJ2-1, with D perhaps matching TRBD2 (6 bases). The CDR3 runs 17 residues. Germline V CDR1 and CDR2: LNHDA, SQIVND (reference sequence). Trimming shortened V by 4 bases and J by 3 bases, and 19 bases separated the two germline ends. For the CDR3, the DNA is TGTGCCAGTAGTACCCCTCCGGAGGGGAGATTCTACAATGAGCAGTTCTTC. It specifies CASSTPPEGRFYNEQFF.

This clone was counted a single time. The CDR3 is CASSYAGGANTIYF. The CDR3 DNA follows: TGTGCCAGCAGTTACGCAGGGGGTGCAAACACCATATATTTT. The J gene is TRBJ1-3, the V gene TRBV6-5; 7 bases fit TRBD1. From germline, CDR1 is MNHEY and CDR2 SVGAGI. This CDR3 region has 14 residues. With 2 bases clipped from V and 6 bases from J, the junction kept 4 bases outside the gene matches.

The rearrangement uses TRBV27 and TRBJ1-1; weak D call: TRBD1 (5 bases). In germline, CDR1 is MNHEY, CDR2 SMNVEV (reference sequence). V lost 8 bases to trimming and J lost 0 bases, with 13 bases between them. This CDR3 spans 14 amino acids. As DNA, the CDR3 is TGTGCCAGCGTTGGGGGACCGATGAACACTGAAGCTTTCTTT. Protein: CASVGGPMNTEAFF.

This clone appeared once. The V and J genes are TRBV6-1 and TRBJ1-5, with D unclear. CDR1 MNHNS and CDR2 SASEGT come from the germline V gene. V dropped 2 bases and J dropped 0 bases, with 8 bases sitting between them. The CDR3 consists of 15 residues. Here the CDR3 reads CASSEQPYSNQPQHF. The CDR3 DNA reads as TGTGCCAGCAGTGAACAACCATATAGCAATCAGCCCCAGCATTTT.

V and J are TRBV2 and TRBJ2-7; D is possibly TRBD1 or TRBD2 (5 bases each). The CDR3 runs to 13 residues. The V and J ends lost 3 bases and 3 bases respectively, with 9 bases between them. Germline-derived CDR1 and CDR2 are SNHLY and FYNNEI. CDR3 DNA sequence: TGTGCCAGCAGTGACGGGGCCGGCTACGAGCAGTACTTC. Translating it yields CASSDGAGYEQYF. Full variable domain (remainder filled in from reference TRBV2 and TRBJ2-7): EPEVTQTPSHQVTQMGQEVILRCVPISNHLYFYWYRQILGQKVEFLVSFYNNEISEKSEIFDDQFSVERPDGSNFTLKIRSTKLEDSAMYFCASSDGAGYEQYFGPGTRLTVT.

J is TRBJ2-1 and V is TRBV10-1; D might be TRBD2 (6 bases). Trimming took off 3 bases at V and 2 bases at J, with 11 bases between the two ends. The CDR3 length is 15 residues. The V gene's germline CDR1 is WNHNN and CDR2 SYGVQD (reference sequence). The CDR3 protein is CASSDPGVAYNEQFF. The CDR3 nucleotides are TGCGCCAGCAGTGACCCGGGGGTTGCCTACAATGAGCAGTTCTTC.

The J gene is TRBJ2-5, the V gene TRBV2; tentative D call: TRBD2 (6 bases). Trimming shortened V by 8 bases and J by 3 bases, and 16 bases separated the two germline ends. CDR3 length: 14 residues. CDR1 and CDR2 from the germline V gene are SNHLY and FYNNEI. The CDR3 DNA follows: TGTGCCAGCTCCTGGAGGGGCACCAAAGAGACCCAGTACTTC. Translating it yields CASSWRGTKETQYF.

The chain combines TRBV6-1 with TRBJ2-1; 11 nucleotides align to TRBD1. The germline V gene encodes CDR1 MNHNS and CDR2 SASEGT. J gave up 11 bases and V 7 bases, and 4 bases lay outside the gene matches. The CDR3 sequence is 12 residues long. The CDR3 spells CASIGTGGKQFF. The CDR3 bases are TGTGCCAGCATCGGGACAGGGGGAAAGCAGTTCTTC.

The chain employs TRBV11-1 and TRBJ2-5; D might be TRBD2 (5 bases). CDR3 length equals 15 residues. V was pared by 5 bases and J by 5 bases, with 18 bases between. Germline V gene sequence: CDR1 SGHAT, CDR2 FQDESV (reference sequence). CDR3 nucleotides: TGTGCCAGCAGCCCGGGGTCAAGGCCGCGGGAGACCCAGTACTTC. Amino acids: CASSPGSRPRETQYF.

The CDR3 coding sequence is TGTGCCAGTAAGGTCAGGGCGCAAAGGGATCAGCCCCAGCATTTT. It is translated as CASKVRAQRDQPQHF. This chain joins TRBV19 and TRBJ1-5; tentatively, D is TRBD1 (5 bases). CDR1 LNHDA and CDR2 SQIVND come from the germline V gene (reference sequence). This CDR3 contains 15 residues. V lost 7 bases and J 5 bases, leaving 18 bases between the germline ends.